The entry that follows covers one T cell receptor beta chain sequence. Those designated as exposed participants met a COVID-19 case within 2 weeks before study entry. This entry is derived from a study of blood T cell repertoires in COVID-19. Here immunoSEQ multiplex PCR was the method, and the copy in TCRdb shows in-frame clones only, minus some. The sample records about 140,000 clones, approximately 80% being singletons. This CDR3 has 12 residues. Deletions cut 5 bases from V and 7 bases from J, with 11 bases between. In germline, CDR1 is SEHNR, CDR2 FQNEAQ (reference sequence). The TCR sequence derives from a man aged 70 or older who had been exposed to COVID-19. This chain uses TRBV7-9 with TRBJ1-2; D possibly corresponds to TRBD1 (6 bases). Source material: PBMCs or T cells enriched from blood (not recorded which). CDR3 DNA: TGTGCCAGCAGCCACTACAGGGCTGGCTACACCTTC. Encoded protein: CASSHYRAGYTF.